A single sample gave rise to the 13 T cell receptor beta chains below, sequenced in a study of blood T cells in healthy people across ages. With a J-beta primer mix and a sample-barcoded 5' primer, a second PCR ran about 6 to 11 cycles. TCRdb fed the 5' RACE reads into MiXCR, producing one record per CDR3 protein. The repertoire includes approximately 1,700,000 distinct CDR3 sequences, about 39% of them detected once, and more than 20% sits in the top ten. Sequenced input: blood. Receptors originate from a human donor in good health.

This rearrangement joins TRBV20-1 to TRBJ2-1, with D perhaps TRBD2 (6 bases). Deletions cut 0 bases from V and 4 bases from J, with 16 bases between. CDR3 length: 16 residues. The germline gives CDR1 DFQATT, CDR2 SNEGSKA (reference sequence). The CDR3 reads CSARDPTSGPYNEQFF. The CDR3 DNA is TGCAGTGCTAGAGACCCGACTAGTGGGCCTTACAATGAGCAGTTCTTC.

Many counts were recorded for this clonotype. The chain joins TRBV6-2 or TRBV6-3 to TRBJ2-1, with 8 bases matching TRBD2. CDR1 and CDR2 from the germline V gene are MNHEY and SVGEGT. The CDR3 covers 17 residues. V lost 0 bases and J lost 3; bases outside the gene matches: 7. The CDR3 protein is CASSYSGLSGVYNEQFF. As DNA, the CDR3 is TGTGCCAGCAGTTACTCGGGGCTTAGCGGGGTCTACAATGAGCAGTTCTTC.

The V gene is TRBV10-3, the J gene TRBJ1-1; 7 nucleotides align to TRBD1. Germline loops: CDR1 ENHRY, CDR2 SYGVKD. This CDR3 spans 14 amino acids. Unmatched junction bases numbered 8, after V lost 6 bases and J lost 4 bases. In DNA form, the CDR3 reads TGTGCCATCAGAGGGAGACAGGGTAGCACTGAAGCTTTCTTT. Translating gives CAIRGRQGSTEAFF.

In its sample, this clonotype was seen a few times. The J gene is TRBJ1-4, the V gene TRBV28; 8 positions match TRBD1. There are 14 residues in the CDR3. The V gene end was trimmed by 6 bases and the J gene end by 7 bases; junction bases not matched to a gene: 7. Germline assignment: CDR1 MDHEN and CDR2 SYDVKM. The CDR3 protein is CASSSGQGSEKLFF. Written as DNA, the CDR3 is TGTGCCAGCAGCTCCGGACAGGGAAGTGAAAAACTGTTTTTT. Filled out from reference TRBV28 and TRBJ1-4, the complete variable domain reads DVKVTQSSRYLVKRTGEKVFLECVQDMDHENMFWYRQDPGLGLRLIYFSYDVKMKEKGDIPEGYSVSREKKERFSLILESASTNQTSMYLCASSSGQGSEKLFFGSGTQLSVL.

The rearrangement links TRBV20-1 to TRBJ1-1; D may be TRBD1 (5 bases). The V gene lost 6 bases and the J gene lost 7 bases, with 15 bases spanning the gap. Germline V gene data show CDR1 as DFQATT and CDR2 as SNEGSKA (reference sequence). The CDR3 is 12 amino acids. CDR3 residues: CSAELTAIEAFF. In DNA form, the CDR3 reads TGCAGTGCCGAACTGACAGCAATTGAAGCTTTCTTT.

V usage is TRBV11-2 and J usage is TRBJ2-1; D is perhaps TRBD1 or TRBD2 (5 bases each). Trimming left V 5 bases short and J 8 bases short, with 13 bases between. The germline V gene encodes CDR1 SGHAT and CDR2 FQNNGV. CDR3 length equals 13 residues. CDR3 region: CASSQQEVYEQFF. For the CDR3, the DNA is TGTGCCAGCAGCCAACAGGAGGTCTATGAGCAGTTCTTC. The complete variable domain, with remaining parts taken from reference TRBV11-2 and TRBJ2-1, reads EAGVAQSPRYKIIEKRQSVAFWCNPISGHATLYWYQQILGQGPKLLIQFQNNGVVDDSQLPKDRFSAERLKGVDSTLKIQPAKLEDSAVYLCASSQQEVYEQFFGPGTRLTVL.

In nucleotides, the CDR3 is TGTGCCAGCAGCCCCGATCCAGGATTTAACTATGGCTACACCTTC. Translation: CASSPDPGFNYGYTF. V usage is TRBV7-6 and J usage is TRBJ1-2; the D is unclear. The CDR3 runs 15 residues. V lost 5 bases and J 1 base, leaving 14 bases between the germline ends. CDR1 and CDR2 from the germline V gene are SGHVS and FNYEAQ.

This clonotype showed up just once. The V call is TRBV7-2, the J call TRBJ2-1; D not certain. Trimming shortened V by 4 bases and J by 0 bases, and 13 bases separated the two germline ends. Germline V gene data show CDR1 as SGHTA and CDR2 as FQGNSA. This CDR3 spans 16 amino acids. The CDR3 loop reads CASSSVVLSSYNEQFF. In DNA form, the CDR3 reads TGTGCCAGCAGCTCCGTCGTGTTGAGCTCCTACAATGAGCAGTTCTTC.

The gene calls are TRBV7-2 and TRBJ2-5, with a possible D match to TRBD1 (6 bases). The J call may be in error: the DNA end matches TRBJ2-7 better. The CDR3 covers 13 residues. Germline V gene sequence: CDR1 SGHTA, CDR2 FQGNSA. CDR3 protein: CASSSNRVSEQYF. In DNA form, the CDR3 reads TGTGCCAGCAGCTCGAACAGGGTTTCCGAGCAGTACTTC.

The V and J genes are TRBV7-9 and TRBJ2-6, with D unresolved. The CDR3 is 19 residues long. Germline-derived CDR1 and CDR2 are SEHNR and FQNEAQ (reference sequence). Trimming removed 1 base at V and 0 bases at J, with 16 bases between. The CDR3 protein is CASSLEEPLFSSGANVLTF. CDR3 bases: TGTGCCAGCAGCTTAGAAGAACCACTCTTTAGCTCTGGGGCCAACGTCCTGACTTTC.

This clonotype was counted ten times or more. The rearrangement joins TRBV6-5 to TRBJ2-3, with D possibly matching TRBD2 (5 bases). This CDR3 spans 11 amino acids. CDR1 is MNHEY and CDR2 is SVGAGI in the germline V gene. V was clipped by 5 bases and J by 9 bases, with 9 bases between them. This chain's CDR3 is CASSTEATQYF. The CDR3 region has the DNA TGTGCCAGCAGTACGGAGGCAACGCAGTATTTT.

This chain uses TRBV7-9 with TRBJ2-3; D may be TRBD1 or TRBD2 (5 bases each). Trimming pared 11 bases from V and 3 bases from J, leaving 15 bases between. Germline lookup yields CDR1 SEHNR and CDR2 FQNEAQ (reference sequence). CDR3 size: 13 residues. For the CDR3, the DNA is TGTGCCTCCCCAGGGACGGCAACAGATACGCAGTATTTT. It translates to CASPGTATDTQYF. Drawing the rest from reference TRBV7-9 and TRBJ2-3, the complete variable domain is DTGVSQNPRHKITKRGQNVTFRCDPISEHNRLYWYRQTLGQGPEFLTYFQNEAQLEKSRLLSDRFSAERPKGSFSTLEIQRTEQGDSAMYLCASPGTATDTQYFGPGTRLTVL.

There are many counts of this clonotype. This chain joins TRBV6-5 and TRBJ2-5; the D gene could be TRBD1 or TRBD2 (6 bases each). Trimming left V 7 bases short and J 1 base short, with 13 bases between. CDR1 is MNHEY, CDR2 SVGAGI, per germline. The CDR3 spans 14 residues. The CDR3 sequence is CASNEGGSQETQYF. For the CDR3, the DNA is TGTGCCAGCAACGAGGGGGGTTCCCAAGAGACCCAGTACTTC.